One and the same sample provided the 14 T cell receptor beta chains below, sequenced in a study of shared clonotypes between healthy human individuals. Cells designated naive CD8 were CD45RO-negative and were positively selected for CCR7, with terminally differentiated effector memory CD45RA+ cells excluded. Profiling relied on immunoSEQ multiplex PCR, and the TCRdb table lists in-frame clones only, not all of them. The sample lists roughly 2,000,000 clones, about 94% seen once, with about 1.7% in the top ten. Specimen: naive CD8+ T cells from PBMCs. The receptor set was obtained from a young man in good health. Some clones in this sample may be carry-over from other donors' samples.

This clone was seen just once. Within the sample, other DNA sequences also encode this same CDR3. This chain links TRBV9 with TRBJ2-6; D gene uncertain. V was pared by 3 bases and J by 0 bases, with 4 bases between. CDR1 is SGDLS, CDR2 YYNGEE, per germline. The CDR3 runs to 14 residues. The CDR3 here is CASSAYSGANVLTF. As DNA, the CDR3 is TGTGCCAGCAGCGCCTACTCTGGGGCCAACGTCCTGACTTTC.

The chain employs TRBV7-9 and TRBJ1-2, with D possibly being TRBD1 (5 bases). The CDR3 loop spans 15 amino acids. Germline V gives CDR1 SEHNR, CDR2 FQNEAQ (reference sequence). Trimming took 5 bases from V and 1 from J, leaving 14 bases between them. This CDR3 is CASSTGAANNYGYTF. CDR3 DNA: TGTGCCAGCAGCACCGGGGCAGCGAATAACTATGGCTACACCTTC.

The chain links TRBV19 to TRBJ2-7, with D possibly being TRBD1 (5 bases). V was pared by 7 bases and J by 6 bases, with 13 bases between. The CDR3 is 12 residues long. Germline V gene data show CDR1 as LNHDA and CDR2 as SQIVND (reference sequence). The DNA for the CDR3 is TGTGCCAGTATGGAAGGGGTGACCGAGCAGTACTTC. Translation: CASMEGVTEQYF.

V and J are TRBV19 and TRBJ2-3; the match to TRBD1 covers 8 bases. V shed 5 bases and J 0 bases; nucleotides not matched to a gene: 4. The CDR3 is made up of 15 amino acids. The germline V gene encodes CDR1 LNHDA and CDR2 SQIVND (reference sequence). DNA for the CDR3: TGTGCCAGTAGTTCTGGACAGGGAAGCACAGATACGCAGTATTTT. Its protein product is CASSSGQGSTDTQYF.

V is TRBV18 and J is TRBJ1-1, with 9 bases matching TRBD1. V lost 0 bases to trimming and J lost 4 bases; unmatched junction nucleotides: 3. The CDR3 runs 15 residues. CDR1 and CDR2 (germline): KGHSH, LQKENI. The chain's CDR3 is CASSPPQGAGTEAFF. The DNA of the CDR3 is TGTGCCAGCTCACCACCACAGGGGGCGGGCACTGAAGCTTTCTTT.

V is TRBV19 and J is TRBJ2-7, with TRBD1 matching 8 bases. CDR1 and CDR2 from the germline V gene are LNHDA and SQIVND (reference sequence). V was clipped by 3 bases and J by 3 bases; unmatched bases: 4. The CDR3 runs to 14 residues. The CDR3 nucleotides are TGTGCCAGTAGTATCCCGGGACAGGACTACGAGCAGTACTTC. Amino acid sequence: CASSIPGQDYEQYF.

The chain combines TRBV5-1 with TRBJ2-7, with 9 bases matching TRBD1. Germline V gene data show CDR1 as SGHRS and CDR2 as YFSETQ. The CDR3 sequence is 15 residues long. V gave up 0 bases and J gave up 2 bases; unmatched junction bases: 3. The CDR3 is CASSLGQGVPYEQYF. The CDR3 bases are TGCGCCAGCAGCTTGGGACAGGGGGTACCCTACGAGCAGTACTTC.

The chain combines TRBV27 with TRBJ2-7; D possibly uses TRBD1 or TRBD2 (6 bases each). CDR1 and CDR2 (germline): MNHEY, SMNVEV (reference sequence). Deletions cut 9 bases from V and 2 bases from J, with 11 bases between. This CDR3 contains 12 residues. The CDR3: CASRRGAYEQYF. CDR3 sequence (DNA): TGTGCCAGTCGTAGGGGGGCCTACGAGCAGTACTTC.

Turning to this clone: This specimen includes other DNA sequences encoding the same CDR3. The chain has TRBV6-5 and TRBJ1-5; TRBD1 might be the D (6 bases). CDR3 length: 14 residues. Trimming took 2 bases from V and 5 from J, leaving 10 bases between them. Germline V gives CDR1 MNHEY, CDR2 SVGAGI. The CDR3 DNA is TGTGCCAGCAGTTACAGAGGGGGTGATCAGCCCCAGCATTTT. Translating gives CASSYRGGDQPQHF.

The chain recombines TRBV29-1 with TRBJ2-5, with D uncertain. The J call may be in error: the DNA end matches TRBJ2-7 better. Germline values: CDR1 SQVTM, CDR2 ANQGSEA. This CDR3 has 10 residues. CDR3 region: CSVWTHEQYF. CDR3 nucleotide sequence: TGCAGCGTTTGGACCCACGAGCAGTACTTC.

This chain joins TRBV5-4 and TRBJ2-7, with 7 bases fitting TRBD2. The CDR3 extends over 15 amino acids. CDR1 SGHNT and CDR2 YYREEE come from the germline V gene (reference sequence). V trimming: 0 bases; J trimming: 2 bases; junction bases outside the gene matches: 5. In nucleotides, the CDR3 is TGTGCCAGCAGCTTGGTGGCTAGCGGAGCCTACGAGCAGTACTTC. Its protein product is CASSLVASGAYEQYF.

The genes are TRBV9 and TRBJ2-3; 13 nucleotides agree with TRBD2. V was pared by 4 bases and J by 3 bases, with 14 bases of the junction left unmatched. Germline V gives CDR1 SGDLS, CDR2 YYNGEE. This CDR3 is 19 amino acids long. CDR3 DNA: TGTGCCAGCAGCTTCAACTATAGGACTAGCGGGAGTTTGACAGATACGCAGTATTTT. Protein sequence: CASSFNYRTSGSLTDTQYF.

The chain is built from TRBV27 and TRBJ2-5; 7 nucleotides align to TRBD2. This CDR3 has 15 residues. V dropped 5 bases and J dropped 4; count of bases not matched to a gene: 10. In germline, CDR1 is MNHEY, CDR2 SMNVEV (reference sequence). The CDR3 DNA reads TGTGCCAGCAGTGCCAGGGACTACGGACTAGAGACCCAGTACTTC. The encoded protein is CASSARDYGLETQYF.

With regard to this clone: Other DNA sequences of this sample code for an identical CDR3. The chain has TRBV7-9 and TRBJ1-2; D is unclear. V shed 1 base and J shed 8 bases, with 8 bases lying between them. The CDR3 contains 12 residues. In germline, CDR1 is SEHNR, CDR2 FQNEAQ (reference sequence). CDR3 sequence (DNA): TGTGCCAGCAGCTTAGGGGGTAAAGGCTACACCTTC. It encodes CASSLGGKGYTF. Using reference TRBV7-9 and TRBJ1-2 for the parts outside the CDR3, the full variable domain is DTGVSQNPRHKITKRGQNVTFRCDPISEHNRLYWYRQTLGQGPEFLTYFQNEAQLEKSRLLSDRFSAERPKGSFSTLEIQRTEQGDSAMYLCASSLGGKGYTFGSGTRLTVV.